A single sample is the source of the 25 T cell receptor beta chains below, sequenced in a study of T cell responses to AZD1222 COVID-19 vaccine. Profiled with immunoSEQ multiplex PCR; TCRdb holds only in-frame clones, not every one. The table shows tens of thousands of clones, with about 86% occurring only once. The material sequenced was peripheral blood, taken 28 days after the second AZD1222 dose. These receptors were obtained from an adult who received the AZD1222 COVID-19 vaccine.

The chain is built from TRBV18 and TRBJ1-2; 8 bases fit TRBD1. This CDR3 is 16 amino acids long. Germline CDR1 reads KGHSH; CDR2 reads LQKENI. The J segment lost 5 bases and the V segment lost 0 bases, leaving 8 bases of the junction unmatched. CDR3 sequence (DNA): TGTGCCAGCTCACCACCCGGACAGGGACGTACGTATGGCTACACCTTC. Its protein product is CASSPPGQGRTYGYTF. The full variable domain, completed using reference TRBV18 and TRBJ1-2, is NAGVMQNPRHLVRRRGQEARLRCSPMKGHSHVYWYRQLPEEGLKFMVYLQKENIIDESGMPKERFSAEFPKEGPSILRIQQVVRGDSAAYFCASSPPGQGRTYGYTFGSGTRLTVV.

V is TRBV2 and J is TRBJ1-5; tentative D call: TRBD1 (5 bases). The CDR3 spans 13 residues. Germline V gives CDR1 SNHLY, CDR2 FYNNEI. V lost 3 bases and J lost 5, with 8 bases in between. The CDR3 bases are TGTGCCAGCAGTGACGGGGGGGATCAGCCCCAGCATTTT. It translates to CASSDGGDQPQHF.

The V call is TRBV7-9, the J call TRBJ2-7; a weak D match, TRBD2 (6 bases). The V gene lost 5 bases and the J gene lost 4 bases, with 15 bases spanning the gap. Germline loops: CDR1 SEHNR, CDR2 FQNEAQ (reference sequence). The CDR3 has 14 residues. As DNA, the CDR3 is TGTGCCAGCAGCCGGGGGACGTTTCCTTACGAGCAGTACTTC. Residues: CASSRGTFPYEQYF.

The gene calls are TRBV20-1 and TRBJ2-3; D gene ambiguous. This CDR3 is built from 14 residues. From germline, CDR1 is DFQATT and CDR2 SNEGSKA (reference sequence). Trimming pared 3 bases from V and 1 base from J, leaving 11 bases between. CDR3 sequence: CSASRGSRTDTQYF. CDR3 sequence (DNA): TGCAGTGCTAGTCGCGGATCTCGCACAGATACGCAGTATTTT.

The chain has TRBV5-4 and TRBJ2-7; D tentatively reads TRBD1 or TRBD2 (5 bases each). Germline CDR1 is SGHNT and CDR2 is YYREEE (reference sequence). The V end lost 4 bases, the J end lost 4 bases, and 21 bases lay between the germline ends. The CDR3 has 16 residues. CDR3 coding DNA: TGTGCCAGCAGCCTCGGATCCGGGACGGCACTATACGAGCAGTACTTC. Encoded protein: CASSLGSGTALYEQYF.

The chain couples TRBV6-5 to TRBJ2-7, with TRBD1 as a possible D gene (5 bases). V was pared by 5 bases and J by 0 bases, with 8 bases between. This CDR3 region has 13 residues. Germline V gives CDR1 MNHEY, CDR2 SVGAGI. CDR3: CASSKTASYEQYF. The CDR3 DNA follows: TGTGCCAGCAGTAAGACAGCCTCCTACGAGCAGTACTTC.

The sample holds one count of this clone. The V call is TRBV5-6, the J call TRBJ1-5; no clear D. The length of the CDR3 is 14 residues. Germline values: CDR1 SGHDT, CDR2 YYEEEE. V shed 1 base and J shed 0 bases, with 5 bases lying between them. The DNA for the CDR3 is TGTGCCAGCAGCTTGAGTAGTAGCAATCAGCCCCAGCATTTT. As protein: CASSLSSSNQPQHF. The complete variable domain, with remaining parts taken from reference TRBV5-6 and TRBJ1-5, reads DAGVTQSPTHLIKTRGQQVTLRCSPKSGHDTVSWYQQALGQGPQFIFQYYEEEERQRGNFPDRFSGHQFPNYSSELNVNALLLGDSALYLCASSLSSSNQPQHFGDGTRLSIL.

V is TRBV29-1 and J is TRBJ2-1; D is unresolved. The CDR3 runs to 10 residues. Looked up from germline, CDR1 is SQVTM and CDR2 is ANQGSEA. The ends were cut back, 6 bases at V and 9 bases at J, with 9 bases in the middle. The DNA for the CDR3 is TGCAGCGTCGCCCCAGGTGAGCAGTTCTTC. As protein: CSVAPGEQFF.

This sequence joins TRBV20-1 and TRBJ1-5, with D possibly TRBD1 on 6 matching bases. The V gene's germline CDR1 is DFQATT and CDR2 SNEGSKA (reference sequence). Trimming removed 3 bases at V and 7 bases at J, with 13 bases between. The CDR3 covers 13 residues. This CDR3 reads CSASYPDSQPQHF. As DNA, the CDR3 is TGCAGTGCTAGTTATCCGGACAGCCAGCCCCAGCATTTT.

CDR3 in amino acids: CATRGGGTGELFF. The CDR3 DNA reads as TGTGCCACGAGGGGAGGGGGCACCGGGGAGCTGTTTTTT. The rearrangement links TRBV24-1 to TRBJ2-2, with TRBD2 as a possible D gene (7 bases). CDR1 is KGHDR and CDR2 is SFDVKD in the germline V gene. Deletions cut 10 bases from V and 4 bases from J, with 12 bases between. CDR3 length: 13 residues.

The chain has TRBV28 and TRBJ2-1, with 10 nucleotides matching TRBD2. V shed 6 bases, J shed 0 bases, and the junction held 11 bases outside the gene matches. CDR1 is MDHEN and CDR2 is SYDVKM in the germline V gene. The CDR3 covers 18 residues. CDR3 in amino acids: CASRRTQLAGSSYNEQFF. CDR3 coding DNA: TGTGCCAGCAGACGGACCCAACTAGCGGGGAGCTCCTACAATGAGCAGTTCTTC.

The chain uses TRBV25-1 and TRBJ1-5; D is unclear. This CDR3 is 15 amino acids long. V shed 4 bases and J shed 3 bases, with 13 bases lying between them. Germline lookup yields CDR1 MGHDK and CDR2 SYGVNS. The CDR3 here is CASSGEDLDNQPQHF. The CDR3 DNA follows: TGTGCCAGCAGTGGGGAGGACCTCGACAATCAGCCCCAGCATTTT.

The chain is built from TRBV5-1 and TRBJ2-5, with a weak D call TRBD2 (5 bases). Trimming took 0 bases from V and 4 from J, leaving 10 bases between them. The CDR3 extends over 14 amino acids. Germline CDR1 reads SGHRS; CDR2 reads YFSETQ. The chain's CDR3 is CASSLGTEGETQYF. The CDR3 DNA follows: TGCGCCAGCAGCTTGGGCACCGAGGGAGAGACCCAGTACTTC.

This chain joins TRBV5-1 and TRBJ2-1; TRBD1 agrees at 7 bases. Germline lookup yields CDR1 SGHRS and CDR2 YFSETQ. This CDR3 spans 14 amino acids. V lost 3 bases, J lost 3 bases, and 3 bases stayed unmatched. The CDR3 loop reads CASSSGTDYNEQFF. Here the CDR3 DNA reads TGCGCCAGCAGCTCAGGGACAGACTACAATGAGCAGTTCTTC. Full variable domain (outside the CDR3, taken from reference TRBV5-1 and TRBJ2-1): KAGVTQTPRYLIKTRGQQVTLSCSPISGHRSVSWYQQTPGQGLQFLFEYFSETQRNKGNFPGRFSGRQFSNSRSEMNVSTLELGDSALYLCASSSGTDYNEQFFGPGTRLTVL.

V usage is TRBV19 and J usage is TRBJ2-2; either TRBD1 or TRBD2 may supply D (5 bases each). Trimming took 3 bases from V and 4 from J, leaving 12 bases between them. Germline V lookup: CDR1 LNHDA, CDR2 SQIVND (reference sequence). This CDR3 contains 15 residues. The CDR3 loop is CASSISRGSTGELFF. The CDR3 DNA sequence: TGTGCCAGTAGTATTAGTCGGGGCAGCACCGGGGAGCTGTTTTTT.

This clone was counted once. The DNA of the CDR3 is TGCGCCAGCAGTGAACCCGGGACAGGGGGATGGAGGTCCGGGGAGCTGTTTTTT. The encoded protein is CASSEPGTGGWRSGELFF. The chain carries TRBV10-1 and TRBJ2-2, with 11 nucleotides matching TRBD1. J lost 6 bases, V lost 3 bases, and 12 bases had no gene match. Germline CDR1 reads WNHNN; CDR2 reads SYGVQD (reference sequence). The CDR3 runs to 18 residues.

The genes are TRBV3-1 (or the pseudogene TRBV3-2) and TRBJ1-1; 8 bases are a match to TRBD1. Germline-derived CDR1 and CDR2 are LGHDT and YNNKEL (reference sequence). The CDR3 length is 17 residues. V was pared by 2 bases and J by 2 bases, with 10 bases of the junction left unmatched. The CDR3 DNA follows: TGTGCCAGCAGCCAACTCCCCTCAACAGGGGGAAACACTGAAGCTTTCTTT. It translates to CASSQLPSTGGNTEAFF.

The sample holds a few counts of this clone. This chain joins TRBV5-1 and TRBJ2-2, with 15 bases that match TRBD2. The CDR3 has 18 residues. J lost 1 base, V lost 1 base, and 2 bases had no gene match. CDR1 and CDR2 from the germline V gene are SGHRS and YFSETQ. CDR3 sequence reads: CASSLKGLAGGNTGELFF. DNA of the CDR3: TGCGCCAGCAGCTTGAAGGGACTAGCGGGAGGGAACACCGGGGAGCTGTTTTTT.

This clone was detected only a few times. A junction boundary mismatches the germline segment, possibly from a read error. This rearrangement joins TRBV7-9 to TRBJ2-7, with 10 bases fitting TRBD1. This CDR3 region has 15 residues. Germline CDR1 SEHNR, CDR2 FQNEAQ (reference sequence). The CDR3 bases are TGTGCCAGCAGCCAAATGACAGGGGGCTCCCACGAGCAGTACTTC. The encoded protein is CASSQMTGGSHEQYF.

The rearrangement joins TRBV28 to TRBJ2-3; 11 bases are shared with TRBD2. Germline V gives CDR1 MDHEN, CDR2 SYDVKM. The CDR3 runs 22 residues. The trim removed 5 bases at V and 6 bases at J, leaving 28 bases unmatched. The CDR3 DNA reads TGTGCCAGCAGTGTACCCCCCTTCGACTCCACCGGGACTAGCGGTCCCTTGGATACGCAGTATTTT. This sequence encodes CASSVPPFDSTGTSGPLDTQYF.

In its sample, this clone was seen once. The rearrangement joins TRBV2 to TRBJ1-1; 9 nucleotides line up with TRBD1. The germline V gene encodes CDR1 SNHLY and CDR2 FYNNEI. CDR3 length equals 15 residues. V was clipped by 2 bases and J by 4 bases; unmatched bases: 5. As DNA, the CDR3 is TGTGCCAGCAGTGAATTGGGGACAGGGATCACTGAAGCTTTCTTT. As protein: CASSELGTGITEAFF.

The V gene is TRBV6-2 or TRBV6-3, the J gene TRBJ1-2; the D is unclear. Germline CDR1 and CDR2: MNHEY and SVGEGT. V was trimmed by 5 bases and J by 8 bases, leaving 6 bases between them. This CDR3 has 10 amino acids. The chain's CDR3 is CASSKPGYTF. Here the CDR3 DNA reads TGTGCCAGCAGTAAGCCGGGCTACACCTTC.

This chain links TRBV15 with TRBJ2-7; D gene uncertain. Germline lookup yields CDR1 LNHNV and CDR2 YYDKDF (reference sequence). V was trimmed by 3 bases and J by 5 bases, leaving 11 bases between them. There are 13 residues in the CDR3. CDR3 bases: TGTGCCACCAGCAGGAACTGGGGTGACGAGCAGTACTTC. Its protein product is CATSRNWGDEQYF.

The chain recombines TRBV5-1 with TRBJ1-4, with 7 nucleotides matching TRBD1. CDR3 length: 14 amino acids. The V gene end was trimmed by 4 bases and the J gene end by 3 bases; junction bases not matched to a gene: 3. Germline CDR1 is SGHRS and CDR2 is YFSETQ. CDR3 protein: CASSPGTANEKLFF. In DNA, the CDR3 is TGCGCCAGCAGCCCCGGGACAGCTAATGAAAAACTGTTTTTT.

The rearrangement uses TRBV18 and TRBJ1-1; tentative D call: TRBD1 (6 bases). Trimming left V 3 bases short and J 4 bases short, with 12 bases between. Per germline, CDR1 KGHSH and CDR2 LQKENI. The CDR3 is 14 amino acids. CDR3 in amino acids: CASSPPGGFTEAFF. CDR3 DNA: TGTGCCAGCTCACCCCCCGGGGGCTTCACTGAAGCTTTCTTT.